This TCR beta chain was sequenced for a study of response to subunit inactivated influenza vaccine. The germline V gene has CDR1 MNHEY and CDR2 SVGEGT. The CDR3 totals 14 residues. About this clonotype: An end of the junction does not agree with germline; a read error may underlie this.

TCRdb passed the RT-PCR reads through MiXCR, listing each CDR3 protein once. The data contain over 450,000 distinct CDR3 sequences, 10% to 15% of them singletons. The source material was PBMCs from blood, sampled roughly 48 days after vaccination. The rearrangement joins TRBV6-2 or TRBV6-3 to TRBJ1-4, with D maybe TRBD1 (6 bases). This TCR came from a man over 45 who received an inactivated influenza vaccine. The CDR3 is CASSYSRQDDKLFF. The CDR3 nucleotides are TGTGCCAGCAGTTACTCGCGACAGGATGACAAACTGTTTTTT.